This TCR beta chain derives from a study of CD8 T cells in ankylosing spondylitis (dated by TCRdb to about 2017). Concerning the study at large: The study profiled T cell receptor beta repertoires in healthy donors and ankylosing spondylitis patients to find disease-linked TCR variants. In total, the full study cohort was made up of 108 healthy donors and roughly 27 ankylosing spondylitis patients. Peripheral blood was sampled, and synovial fluid was additionally collected from ankylosing spondylitis patients. Study-wide findings and limitations: A TCR beta motif made up of under ten highly homologous amino acid variants appeared to be characteristic of blood from ankylosing spondylitis patients. Some TCR beta motif variants had previously been reported in synovial fluid and blood of reactive arthritis patients, which suggested common disease-initiation mechanisms. A CD8+ phenotype was shown by the disease-linked clones, which were found at relatively low frequencies in peripheral blood. According to the report, matched synovial fluid samples from ankylosing spondylitis patients were significantly enriched for the disease-linked clones.

This clonotype was detected ten times or more. Its antigen specificity is not known. No much larger clone exists at a distance of one base, and base qualities are not known. Sequencing instrument: Illumina HiSeq 2500. Quantitative 5'-RACE with molecular barcodes was the method used to prepare the TCR beta libraries. Per the source publication's procedure: Disease-linked TCR variants were identified with a new computational method built on a probabilistic model of VDJ rearrangement. TCRdb reworked the public reads: Q25 trimming with fastp, MiXCR clone assembly, productive beta chains retained. Every distinct CDR3 protein forms one entry, paired with its most common genes and DNA. TCRdb, rather than the study authors, made the V and J calls. The sample records approximately 130,000 distinct CDR3 sequences, around 9% of which are singletons. The top ten clonotypes cover more than 3% of the sample. The CDR3 holds 14 amino acids from the cysteine to the phenylalanine. The kept DNA is CDR3 alone, 42 bases in frame from the first base. From V the trimming removes 1 base and from J it removes 3 bases, while the gene matches leave 5 bases of the junction unaccounted for. The germline V gene (reference sequence) supplies CDR1 DFQATT and CDR2 SNEGSKA.

The chain is assembled from TRBV20-1 and TRBJ2-7, with 8 bases aligning to TRBD2. Source material: blood, either unsorted or a sorted T cell fraction (not recorded which). The receptor was isolated from a male donor with ankylosing spondylitis or in good health (not recorded which). Read as DNA, the sequence is TGCAGTGCTAGAGCTGGACTAGCCGACTACGAGCAGTACTTC. The encoded protein is CSARAGLADYEQYF.